This T cell receptor (beta chain) stems from a study of blood T cell repertoires in COVID-19. For the study at large: The United States, Italy and Spain supplied acute and convalescent COVID-19 samples. Sources were T cells, B-cell-depleted T cells, or PBMCs; the material itself was cDNA or gDNA.

CDR3 size: 13 residues. V lost 8 bases, J lost 3 bases, and 4 bases stayed unmatched. Per germline, CDR1 GTSNPN and CDR2 SVGIG (reference sequence). This clone was recorded once. Methods used by the authors: Using reference gene primer amplification, nucleated cell counts were estimated. Assay used: immunoSEQ multiplex PCR; TCRdb lists only in-frame clones, some missing. V, J and clone size reflect that table, while D and trimming were determined from the DNA. The sample yields over 90,000 clones, approximately 91% seen once. This TCR derives from a young man with acute or convalescent COVID-19. The sample comprised peripheral blood. The chain couples TRBV30 to TRBJ2-2; 9 nucleotides line up with TRBD1. CDR3 nucleotides: TGTGCCGGACAGGGGTCCTACACCGGGGAGCTGTTTTTT. Translation gives CAGQGSYTGELFF.